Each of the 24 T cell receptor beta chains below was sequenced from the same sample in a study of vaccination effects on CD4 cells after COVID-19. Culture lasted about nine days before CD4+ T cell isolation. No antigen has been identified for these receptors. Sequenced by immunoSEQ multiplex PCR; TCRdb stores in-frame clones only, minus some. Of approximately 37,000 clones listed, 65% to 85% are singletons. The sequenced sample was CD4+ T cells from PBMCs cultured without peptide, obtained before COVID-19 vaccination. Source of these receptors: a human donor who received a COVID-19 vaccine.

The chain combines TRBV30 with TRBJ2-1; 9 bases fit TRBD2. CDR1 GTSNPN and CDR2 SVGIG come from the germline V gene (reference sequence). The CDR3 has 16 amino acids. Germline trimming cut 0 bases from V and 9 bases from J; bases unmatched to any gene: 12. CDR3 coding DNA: TGTGCCTGGAGTGTATCCCGAGCGGGGGGTCGTGGTGAGCAGTTCTTC. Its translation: CAWSVSRAGGRGEQFF. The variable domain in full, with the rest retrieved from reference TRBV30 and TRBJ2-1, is SQTIHQWPATLVQPVGSPLSLECTVEGTSNPNLYWYRQAAGRGLQLLFYSVGIGQISSEVPQNLSASRPQDRQFILSSKKLLLSDSGFYLCAWSVSRAGGRGEQFFGPGTRLTVL.

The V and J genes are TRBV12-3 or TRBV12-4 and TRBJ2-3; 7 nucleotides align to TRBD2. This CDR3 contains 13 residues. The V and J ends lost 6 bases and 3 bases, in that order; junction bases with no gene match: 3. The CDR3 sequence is CASRLASTDTQYF. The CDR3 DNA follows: TGTGCCAGCAGACTAGCGAGTACAGATACGCAGTATTTT.

CDR3 region: CASVQGARHTEAFF. The CDR3 DNA reads TGTGCCAGCGTCCAGGGGGCGCGTCACACTGAAGCTTTCTTT. The chain recombines TRBV28 with TRBJ1-1, with TRBD1 identical over 8 bases. The germline gives CDR1 MDHEN, CDR2 SYDVKM. V shed 8 bases, J shed 3 bases, and the junction held 8 bases outside the gene matches. This CDR3 contains 14 residues.

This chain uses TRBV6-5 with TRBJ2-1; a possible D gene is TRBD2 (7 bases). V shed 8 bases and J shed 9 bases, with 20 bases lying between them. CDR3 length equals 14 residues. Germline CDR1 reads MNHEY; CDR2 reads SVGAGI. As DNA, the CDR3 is TGTGCCAGCCATGGGGGGGGGCTTTTCCTTGAGCAGTTCTTC. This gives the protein CASHGGGLFLEQFF.

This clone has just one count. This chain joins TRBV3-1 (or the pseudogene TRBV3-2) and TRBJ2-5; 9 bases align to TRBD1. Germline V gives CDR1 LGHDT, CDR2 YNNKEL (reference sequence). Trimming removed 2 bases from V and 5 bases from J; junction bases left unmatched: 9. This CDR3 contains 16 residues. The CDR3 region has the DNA TGTGCCAGCAGCCAAACTAGGACAGGGGCCGGGGAGACCCAGTACTTC. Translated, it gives CASSQTRTGAGETQYF.

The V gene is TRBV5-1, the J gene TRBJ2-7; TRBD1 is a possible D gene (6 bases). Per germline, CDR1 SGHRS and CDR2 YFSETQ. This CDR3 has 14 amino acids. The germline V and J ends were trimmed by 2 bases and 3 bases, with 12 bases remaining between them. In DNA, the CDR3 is TGCGCCAGCAGCTTTTCGCAGGGGTACTACGAGCAGTACTTC. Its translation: CASSFSQGYYEQYF.

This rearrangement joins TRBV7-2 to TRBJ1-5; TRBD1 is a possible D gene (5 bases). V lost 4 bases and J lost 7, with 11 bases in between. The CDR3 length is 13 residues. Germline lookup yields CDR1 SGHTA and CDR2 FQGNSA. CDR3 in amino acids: CASSWTLRQPQHF. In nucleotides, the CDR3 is TGTGCCAGCAGCTGGACATTGCGACAGCCCCAGCATTTT.

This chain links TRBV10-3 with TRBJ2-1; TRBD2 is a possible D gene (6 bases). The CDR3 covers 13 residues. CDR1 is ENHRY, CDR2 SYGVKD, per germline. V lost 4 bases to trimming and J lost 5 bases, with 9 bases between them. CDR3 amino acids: CAISAGENNEQFF. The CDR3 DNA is TGTGCCATCAGTGCGGGAGAGAACAATGAGCAGTTCTTC.

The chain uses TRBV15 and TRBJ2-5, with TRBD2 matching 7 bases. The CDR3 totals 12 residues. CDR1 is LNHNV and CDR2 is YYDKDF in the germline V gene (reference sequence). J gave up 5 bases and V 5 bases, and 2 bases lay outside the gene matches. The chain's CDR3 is CATSRAGETQYF. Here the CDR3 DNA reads TGTGCCACCAGCCGAGCGGGGGAGACCCAGTACTTC.

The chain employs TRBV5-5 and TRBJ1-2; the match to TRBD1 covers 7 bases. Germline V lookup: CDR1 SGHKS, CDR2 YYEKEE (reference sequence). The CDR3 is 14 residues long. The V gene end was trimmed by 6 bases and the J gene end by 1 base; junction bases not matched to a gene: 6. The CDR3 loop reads CASNLGGFNYGYTF. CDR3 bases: TGTGCCAGCAACTTAGGGGGCTTTAACTATGGCTACACCTTC.

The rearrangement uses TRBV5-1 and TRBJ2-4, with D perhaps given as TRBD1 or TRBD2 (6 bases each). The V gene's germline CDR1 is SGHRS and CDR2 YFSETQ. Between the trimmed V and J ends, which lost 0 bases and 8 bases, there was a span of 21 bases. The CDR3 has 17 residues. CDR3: CASSLARSEGGRDIQYF. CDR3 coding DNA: TGCGCCAGCAGCTTGGCCAGGAGTGAGGGGGGTCGGGACATTCAGTACTTC.

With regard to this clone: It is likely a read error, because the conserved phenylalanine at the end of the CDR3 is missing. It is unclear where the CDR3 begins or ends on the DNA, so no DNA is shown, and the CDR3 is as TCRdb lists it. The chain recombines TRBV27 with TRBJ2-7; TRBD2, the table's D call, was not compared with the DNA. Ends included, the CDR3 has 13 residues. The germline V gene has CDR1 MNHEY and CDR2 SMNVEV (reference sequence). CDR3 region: CASSFLAGDPQYL.

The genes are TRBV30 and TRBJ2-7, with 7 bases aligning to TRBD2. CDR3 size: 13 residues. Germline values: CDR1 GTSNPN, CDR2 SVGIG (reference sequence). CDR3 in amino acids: CAGEGQGAYEQYF. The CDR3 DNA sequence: TGTGCAGGGGAGGGCCAGGGAGCTTACGAGCAGTACTTC.

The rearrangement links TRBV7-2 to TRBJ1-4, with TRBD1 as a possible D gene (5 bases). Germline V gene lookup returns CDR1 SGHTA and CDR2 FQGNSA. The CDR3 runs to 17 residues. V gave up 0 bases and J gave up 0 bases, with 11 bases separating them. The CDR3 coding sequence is TGTGCCAGCAGCTTAGCGCGGGGGTTTGCAACTAATGAAAAACTGTTTTTT. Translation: CASSLARGFATNEKLFF.

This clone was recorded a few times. The CDR3 sequence is CASSIRGGPGNTIYF. The CDR3 coding sequence is TGTGCCAGTAGTATCCGCGGGGGACCTGGAAACACCATATATTTT. The genes are TRBV19 and TRBJ1-3, with D possibly matching TRBD1 (5 bases). V was trimmed by 3 bases and J by 2 bases, leaving 11 bases between them. This CDR3 contains 15 residues. Looked up from germline, CDR1 is LNHDA and CDR2 is SQIVND (reference sequence).

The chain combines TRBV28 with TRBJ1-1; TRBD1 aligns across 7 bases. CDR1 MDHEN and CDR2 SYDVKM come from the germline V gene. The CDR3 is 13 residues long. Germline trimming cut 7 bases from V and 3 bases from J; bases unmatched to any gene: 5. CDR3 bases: TGTGCCAGCATAACAGGGGCATACACTGAAGCTTTCTTT. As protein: CASITGAYTEAFF.

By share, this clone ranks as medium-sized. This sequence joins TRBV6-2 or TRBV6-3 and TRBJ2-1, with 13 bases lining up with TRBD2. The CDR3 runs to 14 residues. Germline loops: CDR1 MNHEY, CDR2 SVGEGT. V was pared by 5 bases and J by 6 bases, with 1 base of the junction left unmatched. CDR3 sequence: CASSGTSGTNEQFF. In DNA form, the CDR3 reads TGTGCCAGCAGTGGGACTAGCGGGACCAATGAGCAGTTCTTC.

In DNA form, the CDR3 reads TGTGCCAGCAGTGACTCCACAGGTGGCTACACCTTC. Its protein product is CASSDSTGGYTF. The chain employs TRBV6-4 and TRBJ1-2, with D tentatively TRBD1 (5 bases). There are 12 residues in the CDR3. The germline V gene encodes CDR1 MRHNA and CDR2 SNTAGT. Between the trimmed V and J ends, which lost 0 bases and 7 bases, there was a span of 6 bases.

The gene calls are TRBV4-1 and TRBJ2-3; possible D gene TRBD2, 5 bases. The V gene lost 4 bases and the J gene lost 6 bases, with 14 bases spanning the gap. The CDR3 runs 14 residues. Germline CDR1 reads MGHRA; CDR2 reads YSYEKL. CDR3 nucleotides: TGCGCCAGCAGCCTAACCCTAGCCCCCGATACGCAGTATTTT. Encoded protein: CASSLTLAPDTQYF.

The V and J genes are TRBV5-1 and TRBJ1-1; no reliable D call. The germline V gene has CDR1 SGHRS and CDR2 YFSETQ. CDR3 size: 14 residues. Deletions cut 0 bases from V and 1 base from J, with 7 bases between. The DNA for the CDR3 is TGCGCCAGCAGCTTGGATCGCAGGAACACTGAAGCTTTCTTT. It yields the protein CASSLDRRNTEAFF.

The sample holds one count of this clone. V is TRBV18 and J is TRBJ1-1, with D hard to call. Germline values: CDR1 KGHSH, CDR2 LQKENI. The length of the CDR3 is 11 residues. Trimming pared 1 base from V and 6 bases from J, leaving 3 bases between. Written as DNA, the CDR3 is TGTGCCAGCTCACCACTGCCTGAAGCTTTCTTT. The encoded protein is CASSPLPEAFF.

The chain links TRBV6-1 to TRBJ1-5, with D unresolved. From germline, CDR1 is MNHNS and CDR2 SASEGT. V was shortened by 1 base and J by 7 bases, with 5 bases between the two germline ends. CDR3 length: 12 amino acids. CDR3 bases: TGTGCCAGCAGTGAAGTTGGACAGCCCCAGCATTTT. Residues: CASSEVGQPQHF.

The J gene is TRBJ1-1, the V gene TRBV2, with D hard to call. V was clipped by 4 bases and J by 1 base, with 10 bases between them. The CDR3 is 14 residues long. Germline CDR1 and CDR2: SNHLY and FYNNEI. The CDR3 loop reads CASSVLPENTEAFF. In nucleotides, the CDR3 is TGTGCCAGCAGTGTGCTCCCCGAGAACACTGAAGCTTTCTTT.

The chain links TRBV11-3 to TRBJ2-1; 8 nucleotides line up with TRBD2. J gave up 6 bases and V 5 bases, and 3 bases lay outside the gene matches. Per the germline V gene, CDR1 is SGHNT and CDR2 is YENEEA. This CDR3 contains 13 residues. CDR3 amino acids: CASSLRGGNEQFF. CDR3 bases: TGTGCCAGCAGCCTCCGGGGGGGCAATGAGCAGTTCTTC.